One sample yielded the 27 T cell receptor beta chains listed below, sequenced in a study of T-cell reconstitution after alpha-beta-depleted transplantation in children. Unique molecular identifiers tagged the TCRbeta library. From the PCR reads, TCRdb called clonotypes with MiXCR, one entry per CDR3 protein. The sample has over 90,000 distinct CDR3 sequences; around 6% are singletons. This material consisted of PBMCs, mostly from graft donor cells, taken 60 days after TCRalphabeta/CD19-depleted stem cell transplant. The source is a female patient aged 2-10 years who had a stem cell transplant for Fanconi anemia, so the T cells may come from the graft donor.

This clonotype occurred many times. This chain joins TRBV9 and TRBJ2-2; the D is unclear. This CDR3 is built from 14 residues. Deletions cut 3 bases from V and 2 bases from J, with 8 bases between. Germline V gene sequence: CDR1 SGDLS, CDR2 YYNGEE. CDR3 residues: CASSDYLNTGELFF. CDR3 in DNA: TGTGCCAGCAGCGACTACCTCAACACCGGGGAGCTGTTTTTT.

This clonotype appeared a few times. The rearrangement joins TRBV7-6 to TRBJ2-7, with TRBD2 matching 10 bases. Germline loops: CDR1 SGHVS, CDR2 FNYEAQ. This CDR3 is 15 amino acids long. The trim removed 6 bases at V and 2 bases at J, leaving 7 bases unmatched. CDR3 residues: CASSRAGTSAYEQYF. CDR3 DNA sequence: TGTGCCAGCAGTCGCGCCGGGACTAGCGCCTACGAGCAGTACTTC. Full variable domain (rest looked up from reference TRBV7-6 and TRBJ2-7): GAGVSQSPRYKVTKRGQDVALRCDPISGHVSLYWYRQALGQGPEFLTYFNYEAQQDKSGLPNDRFSAERPEGSISTLTIQRTEQRDSAMYRCASSRAGTSAYEQYFGPGTRLTVT.

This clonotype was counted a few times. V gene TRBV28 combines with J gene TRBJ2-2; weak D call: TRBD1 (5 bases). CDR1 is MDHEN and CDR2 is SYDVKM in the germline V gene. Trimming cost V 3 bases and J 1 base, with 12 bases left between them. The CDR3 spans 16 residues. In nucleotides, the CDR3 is TGTGCCAGCAGTTTCTTAACAGGTTTGAACACCGGGGAGCTGTTTTTT. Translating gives CASSFLTGLNTGELFF.

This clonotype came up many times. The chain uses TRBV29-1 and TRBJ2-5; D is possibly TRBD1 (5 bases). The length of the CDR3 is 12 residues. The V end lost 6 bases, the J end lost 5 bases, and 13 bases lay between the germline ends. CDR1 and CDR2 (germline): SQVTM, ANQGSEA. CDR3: CSVKGAAETQYF. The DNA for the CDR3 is TGCAGCGTGAAAGGGGCTGCTGAGACCCAGTACTTC. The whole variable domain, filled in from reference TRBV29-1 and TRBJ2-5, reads SAVISQKPSRDICQRGTSLTIQCQVDSQVTMMFWYRQQPGQSLTLIATANQGSEATYESGFVIDKFPISRPNLTFSTLTVSNMSPEDSSIYLCSVKGAAETQYFGPGTRLLVL.

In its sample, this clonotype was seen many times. DNA for the CDR3: TGTGCCAGCAGCTTAGGATGGGCAGATACGCAGTATTTT. Its translation is CASSLGWADTQYF. The rearrangement joins TRBV7-8 to TRBJ2-3; D call uncertain. Germline lookup yields CDR1 SGHVS and CDR2 FQNEAQ. There are 13 residues in the CDR3. The V end was cut by 1 base, the J end by 4 bases, with 6 bases between.

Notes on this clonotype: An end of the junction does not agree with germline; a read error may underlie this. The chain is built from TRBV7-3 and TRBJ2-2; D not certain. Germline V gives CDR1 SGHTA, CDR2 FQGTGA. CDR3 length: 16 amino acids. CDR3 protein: CASSLGDPYNSGELFF. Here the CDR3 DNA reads TGTGCCAGCAGCTTAGGGGATCCTTACAACAGCGGGGAGCTGTTTTTT.

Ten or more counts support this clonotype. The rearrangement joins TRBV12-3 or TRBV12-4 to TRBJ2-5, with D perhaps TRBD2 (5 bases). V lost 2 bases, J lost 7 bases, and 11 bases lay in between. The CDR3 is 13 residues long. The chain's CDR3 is CASSLLQEVTQYF. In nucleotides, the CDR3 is TGTGCCAGCAGTTTACTTCAGGAGGTGACCCAGTACTTC.

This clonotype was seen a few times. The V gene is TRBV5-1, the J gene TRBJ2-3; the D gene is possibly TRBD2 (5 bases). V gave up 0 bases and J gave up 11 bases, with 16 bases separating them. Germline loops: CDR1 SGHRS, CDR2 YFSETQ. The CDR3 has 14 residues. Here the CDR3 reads CASSLDGLGGGQYF. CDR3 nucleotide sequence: TGCGCCAGCAGCTTGGACGGCCTTGGAGGTGGGCAGTATTTT.

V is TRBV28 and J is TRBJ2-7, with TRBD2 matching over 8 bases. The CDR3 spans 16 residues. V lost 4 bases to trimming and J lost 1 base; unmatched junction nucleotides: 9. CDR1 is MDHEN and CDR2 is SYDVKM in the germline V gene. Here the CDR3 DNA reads TGTGCCAGCAGTTCGTTAGCGGGATTTATATCCTACGAGCAGTACTTC. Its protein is CASSSLAGFISYEQYF.

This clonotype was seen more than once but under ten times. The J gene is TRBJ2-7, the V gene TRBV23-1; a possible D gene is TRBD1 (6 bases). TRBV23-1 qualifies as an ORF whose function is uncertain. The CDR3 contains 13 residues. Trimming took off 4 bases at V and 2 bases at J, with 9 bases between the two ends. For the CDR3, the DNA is TGCGCCAGCAGTCTAACAGGGACCTACGAGCAGTACTTC. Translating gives CASSLTGTYEQYF.

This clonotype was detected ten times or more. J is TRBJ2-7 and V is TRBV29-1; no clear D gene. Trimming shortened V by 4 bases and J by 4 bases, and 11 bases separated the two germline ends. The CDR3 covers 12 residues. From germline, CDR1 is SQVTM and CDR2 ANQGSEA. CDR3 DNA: TGCAGCGTTGTACTTCTGGGTTACGAGCAGTACTTC. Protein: CSVVLLGYEQYF.

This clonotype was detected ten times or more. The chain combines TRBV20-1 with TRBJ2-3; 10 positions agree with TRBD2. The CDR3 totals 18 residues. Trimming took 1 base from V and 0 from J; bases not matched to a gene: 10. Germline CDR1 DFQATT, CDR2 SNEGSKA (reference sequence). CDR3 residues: CSARAGLATSASTDTQYF. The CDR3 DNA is TGCAGTGCTAGAGCGGGACTAGCGACAAGTGCTAGCACAGATACGCAGTATTTT.

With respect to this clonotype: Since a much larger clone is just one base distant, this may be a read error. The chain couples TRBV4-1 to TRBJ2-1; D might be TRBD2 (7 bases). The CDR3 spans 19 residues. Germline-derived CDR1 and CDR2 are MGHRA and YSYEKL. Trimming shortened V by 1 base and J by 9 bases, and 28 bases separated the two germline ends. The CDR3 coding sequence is TGCGCCAGCAGCCAAGGAAGGTCGCGGGGGCGAGAGCCGAGGGGTGAGCAGTTCTTC. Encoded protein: CASSQGRSRGREPRGEQFF.

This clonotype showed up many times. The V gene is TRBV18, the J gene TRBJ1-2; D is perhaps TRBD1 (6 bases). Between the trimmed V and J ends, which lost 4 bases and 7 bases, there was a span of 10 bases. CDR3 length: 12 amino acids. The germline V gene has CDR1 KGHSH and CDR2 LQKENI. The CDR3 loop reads CASSLGGPGYTF. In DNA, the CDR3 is TGTGCCAGCTCACTAGGGGGTCCTGGCTACACCTTC.

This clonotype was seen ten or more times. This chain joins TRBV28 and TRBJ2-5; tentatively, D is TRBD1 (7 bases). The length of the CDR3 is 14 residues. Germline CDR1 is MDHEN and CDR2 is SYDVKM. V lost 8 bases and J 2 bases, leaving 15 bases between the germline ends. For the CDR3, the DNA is TGTGCCAGCCATCCGACAGGGAGGCAAGAGACCCAGTACTTC. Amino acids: CASHPTGRQETQYF.

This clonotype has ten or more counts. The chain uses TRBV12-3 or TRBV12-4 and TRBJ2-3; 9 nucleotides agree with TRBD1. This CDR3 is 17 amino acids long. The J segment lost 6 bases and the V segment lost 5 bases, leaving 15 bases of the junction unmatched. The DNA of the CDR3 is TGTGCCAGCAGTCCTCAGACCCCGGGACAGGGTTTTGATACGCAGTATTTT. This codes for CASSPQTPGQGFDTQYF.

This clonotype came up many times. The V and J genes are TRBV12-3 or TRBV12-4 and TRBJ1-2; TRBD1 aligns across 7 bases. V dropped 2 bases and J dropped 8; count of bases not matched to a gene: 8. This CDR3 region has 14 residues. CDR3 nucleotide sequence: TGTGCCAGCAGTTTACGCCACAGGGGTGGAGGCTACACCTTC. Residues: CASSLRHRGGGYTF.

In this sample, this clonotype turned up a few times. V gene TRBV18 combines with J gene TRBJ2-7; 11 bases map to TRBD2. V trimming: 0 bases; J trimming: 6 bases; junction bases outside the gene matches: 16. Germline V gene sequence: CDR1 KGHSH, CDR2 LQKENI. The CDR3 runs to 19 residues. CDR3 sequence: CASSPPLAGGPRGMVEQYF. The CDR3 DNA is TGTGCCAGCTCACCACCCCTAGCGGGAGGCCCCAGGGGCATGGTCGAGCAGTACTTC.

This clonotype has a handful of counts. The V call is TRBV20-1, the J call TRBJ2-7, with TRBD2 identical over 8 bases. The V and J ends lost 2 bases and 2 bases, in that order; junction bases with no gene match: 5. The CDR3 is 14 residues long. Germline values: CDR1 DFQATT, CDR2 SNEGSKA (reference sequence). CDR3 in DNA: TGCAGTGCTAGATGGCTAGCGGGCACCTACGAGCAGTACTTC. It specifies CSARWLAGTYEQYF.

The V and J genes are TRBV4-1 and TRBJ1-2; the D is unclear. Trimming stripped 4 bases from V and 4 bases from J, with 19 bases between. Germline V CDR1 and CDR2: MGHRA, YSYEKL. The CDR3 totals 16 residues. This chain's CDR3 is CASSPRMDVPIYGYTF. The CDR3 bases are TGCGCCAGCAGCCCCAGGATGGACGTACCTATCTATGGCTACACCTTC.

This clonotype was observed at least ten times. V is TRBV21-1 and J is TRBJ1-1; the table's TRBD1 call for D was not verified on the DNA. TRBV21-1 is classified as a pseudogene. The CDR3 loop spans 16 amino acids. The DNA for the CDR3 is TGTGCCAGCAGCAAAGGGACAGGGGGTGTGAAGACTGAAGCTTTCTTT. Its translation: CASSKGTGGVKTEAFF.

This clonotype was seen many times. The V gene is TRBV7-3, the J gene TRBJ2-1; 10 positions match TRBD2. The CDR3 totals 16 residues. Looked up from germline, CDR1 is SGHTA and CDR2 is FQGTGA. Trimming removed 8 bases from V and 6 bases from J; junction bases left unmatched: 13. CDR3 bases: TGTGCCAGCGGAGGGGTAGCGGGGGGAAAAAGCAATGAGCAGTTCTTC. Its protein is CASGGVAGGKSNEQFF.

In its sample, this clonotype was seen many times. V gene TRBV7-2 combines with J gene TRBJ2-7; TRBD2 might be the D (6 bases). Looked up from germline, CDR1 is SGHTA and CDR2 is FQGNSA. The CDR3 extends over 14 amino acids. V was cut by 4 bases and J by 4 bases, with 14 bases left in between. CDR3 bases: TGTGCCAGCAGCTCCATGGGACTTACATACGAGCAGTACTTC. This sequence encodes CASSSMGLTYEQYF. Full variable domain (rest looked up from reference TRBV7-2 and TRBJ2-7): GAGVSQSPSNKVTEKGKDVELRCDPISGHTALYWYRQSLGQGLEFLIYFQGNSAPDKSGLPSDRFSAERTGGSVSTLTIQRTQQEDSAVYLCASSSMGLTYEQYFGPGTRLTVT.

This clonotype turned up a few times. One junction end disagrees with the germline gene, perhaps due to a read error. In DNA, the CDR3 is TGTACCAGCAGTTTACATGGAGGGGGGACAGGGGGCAGGGGTGAGCAGTTCTTC. Its translation is CTSSLHGGGTGGRGEQFF. J is TRBJ2-1 and V is TRBV12-3 or TRBV12-4, with 12 positions matching TRBD1. The CDR3 length is 18 residues.

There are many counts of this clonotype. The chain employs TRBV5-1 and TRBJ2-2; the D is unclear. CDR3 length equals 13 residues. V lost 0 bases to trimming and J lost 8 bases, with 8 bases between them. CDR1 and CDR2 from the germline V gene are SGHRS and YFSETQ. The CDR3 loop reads CASSLDNEGELFF. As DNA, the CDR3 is TGCGCCAGCAGCTTGGATAACGAGGGGGAGCTGTTTTTT.

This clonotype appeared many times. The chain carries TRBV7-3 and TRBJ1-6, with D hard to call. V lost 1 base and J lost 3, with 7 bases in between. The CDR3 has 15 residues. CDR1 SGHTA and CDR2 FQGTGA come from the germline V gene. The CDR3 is CASSLMGSYNSPLHF. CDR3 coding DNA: TGTGCCAGCAGCTTAATGGGTAGCTATAATTCACCCCTCCACTTT.

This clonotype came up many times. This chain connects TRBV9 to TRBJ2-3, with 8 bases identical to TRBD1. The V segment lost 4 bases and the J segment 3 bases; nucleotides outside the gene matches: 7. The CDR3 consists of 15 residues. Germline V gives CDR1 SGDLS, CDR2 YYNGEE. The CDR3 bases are TGTGCCAGCAGCTTCCGGACAGGGTTGACAGATACGCAGTATTTT. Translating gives CASSFRTGLTDTQYF. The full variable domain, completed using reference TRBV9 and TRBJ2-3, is DSGVTQTPKHLITATGQRVTLRCSPRSGDLSVYWYQQSLDQGLQFLIQYYNGEERAKGNILERFSAQQFPDLHSELNLSSLELGDSALYFCASSFRTGLTDTQYFGPGTRLTVL.